This T cell receptor (beta chain) was documented in a study of vaccination effects on CD4 cells after COVID-19. Study-level information: Two doses of BNT162b2 or mRNA-1273 vaccine were administered to participants. Study-level findings and limits: By a late point after vaccination, infection- and vaccine-induced clones had shrunk markedly through clonal contraction.

Assay used: immunoSEQ multiplex PCR; TCRdb lists only in-frame clones, some missing. Among some 22,000 clones, 60% to 85% were seen once, and the ten largest hold under 15%. This clone came up once. Its cognate antigen is unknown. In the ViraFEST assay, antigen-specific CD4+ clonotypes were identified by expansion after peptide-pool stimulation. Isolating CD4+ T cells followed roughly ten days of culture. Neither prior SARS-CoV-2 infection nor positive nucleocapsid antibodies were present in the vaccine recipients. Over 1.5 million PBMC per well were cultured with 8.5 to 10 IU/ml IL-2 and about 10 ug/ml peptides. It was on days 3 and 7 that half the medium was replaced with IL-2 medium. Deletions cut 5 bases from V and 4 bases from J, with 15 bases between. Germline V lookup: CDR1 LNHDA, CDR2 SQIVND (reference sequence). CDR3 length: 16 residues.

J is TRBJ2-6 and V is TRBV19; D gene uncertain. This receptor was taken from a human donor who received a COVID-19 vaccine. The sample consisted of CD4+ T cells from PBMCs cultured with HCoV-OC43 spike peptides, taken before COVID-19 vaccination. The subset denotes: HCoV-OC43 spike overlapping peptide pool stimulation. As DNA, the CDR3 is TGTGCCAGTAGTTCTCCCTCCCGCGCCGGGGCCAACGTCCTGACTTTC. Translating gives CASSSPSRAGANVLTF.